What follows is one T cell receptor beta chain and its context. Its antigen remains unidentified. The record originates from a study of T cell responses to AZD1222 COVID-19 vaccine. Study observations and caveats: Increases in Spike-specific TCR breadth and depth were seen after two AZD1222 doses. Unmutated regions of variants are reportedly targeted by nearly half of spike-specific TCRs.

Trimming left V 2 bases short and J 0 bases short, with 14 bases between. The CDR3 sequence is 16 residues long. Germline assignment: CDR1 SGHDT and CDR2 YYEEEE. TCRdb's copy holds only in-frame clones and misses some; the assay was immunoSEQ multiplex PCR. Of more than 100,000 clones in the sample, roughly nine tenths are singletons; the top ten hold around 3.1%. Sequenced here: peripheral blood, sampled on day 0 of AZD1222 vaccination. This receptor was obtained from an adult in good health. This chain uses TRBV5-6 with TRBJ1-1, with TRBD1 as a possible D gene (6 bases). For the CDR3, the DNA is TGTGCCAGCAGCTTCCCCAGGGGTTCCTTGAACACTGAAGCTTTCTTT. Its protein is CASSFPRGSLNTEAFF.